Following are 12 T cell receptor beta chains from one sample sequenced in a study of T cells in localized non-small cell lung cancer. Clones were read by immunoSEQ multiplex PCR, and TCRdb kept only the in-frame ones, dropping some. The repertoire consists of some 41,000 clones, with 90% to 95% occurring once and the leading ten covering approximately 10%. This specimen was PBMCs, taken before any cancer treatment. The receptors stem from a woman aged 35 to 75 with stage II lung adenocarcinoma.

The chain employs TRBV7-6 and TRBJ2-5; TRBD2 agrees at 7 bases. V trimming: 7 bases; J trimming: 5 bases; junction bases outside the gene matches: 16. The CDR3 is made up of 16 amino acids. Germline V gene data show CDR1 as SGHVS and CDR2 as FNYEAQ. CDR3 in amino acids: CASTLRSGEDWETQYF. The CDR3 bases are TGTGCCAGCACCCTCCGAAGCGGGGAGGATTGGGAGACCCAGTACTTC. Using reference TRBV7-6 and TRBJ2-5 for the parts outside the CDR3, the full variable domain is GAGVSQSPRYKVTKRGQDVALRCDPISGHVSLYWYRQALGQGPEFLTYFNYEAQQDKSGLPNDRFSAERPEGSISTLTIQRTEQRDSAMYRCASTLRSGEDWETQYFGPGTRLLVL.

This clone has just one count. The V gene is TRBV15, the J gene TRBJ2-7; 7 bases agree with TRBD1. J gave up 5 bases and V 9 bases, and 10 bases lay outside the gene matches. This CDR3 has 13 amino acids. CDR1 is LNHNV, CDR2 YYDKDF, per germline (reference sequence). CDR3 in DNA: TGTGCCACGCGAGTAGGGGGCCGGGACGAGCAGTACTTC. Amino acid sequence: CATRVGGRDEQYF.

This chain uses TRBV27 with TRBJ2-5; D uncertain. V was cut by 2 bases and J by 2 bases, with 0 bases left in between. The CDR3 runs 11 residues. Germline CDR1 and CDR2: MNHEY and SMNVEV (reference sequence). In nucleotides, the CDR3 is TGTGCCAGCAGTTTACAAGAGACCCAGTACTTC. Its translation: CASSLQETQYF.

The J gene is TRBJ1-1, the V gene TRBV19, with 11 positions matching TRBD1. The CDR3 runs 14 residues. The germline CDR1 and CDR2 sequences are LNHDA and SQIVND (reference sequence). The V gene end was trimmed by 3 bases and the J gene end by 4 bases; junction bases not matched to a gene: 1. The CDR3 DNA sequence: TGTGCCAGTAGTATGGGACAGGGGGTCACTGAAGCTTTCTTT. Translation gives CASSMGQGVTEAFF.

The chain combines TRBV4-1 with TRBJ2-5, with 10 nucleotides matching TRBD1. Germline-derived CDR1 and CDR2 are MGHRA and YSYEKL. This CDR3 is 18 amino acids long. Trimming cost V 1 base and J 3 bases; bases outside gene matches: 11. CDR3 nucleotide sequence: TGCGCCAGCAGCCAAGTACTAACAGCCGGGACAGGGGAAGAGACCCAGTACTTC. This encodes CASSQVLTAGTGEETQYF.

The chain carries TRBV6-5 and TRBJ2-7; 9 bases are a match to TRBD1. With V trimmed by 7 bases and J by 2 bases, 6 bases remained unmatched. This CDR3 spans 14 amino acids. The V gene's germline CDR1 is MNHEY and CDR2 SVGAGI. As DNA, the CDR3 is TGTGCCAGCACCAGGGGGACAGGGACCTACGAGCAGTACTTC. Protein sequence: CASTRGTGTYEQYF.

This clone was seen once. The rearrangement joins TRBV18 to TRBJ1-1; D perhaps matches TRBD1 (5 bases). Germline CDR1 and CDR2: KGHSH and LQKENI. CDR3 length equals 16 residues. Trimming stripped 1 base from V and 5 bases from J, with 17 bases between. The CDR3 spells CASSPRGRGDWTEAFF. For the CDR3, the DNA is TGTGCCAGCTCACCACGGGGCAGAGGGGACTGGACTGAAGCTTTCTTT.

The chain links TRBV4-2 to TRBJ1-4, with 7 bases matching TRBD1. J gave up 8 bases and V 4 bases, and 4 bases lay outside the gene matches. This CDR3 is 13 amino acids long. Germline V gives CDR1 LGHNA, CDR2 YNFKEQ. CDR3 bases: TGTGCCAGCAGCCTGACAGGGTGGGAAAAACTGTTTTTT. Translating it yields CASSLTGWEKLFF.

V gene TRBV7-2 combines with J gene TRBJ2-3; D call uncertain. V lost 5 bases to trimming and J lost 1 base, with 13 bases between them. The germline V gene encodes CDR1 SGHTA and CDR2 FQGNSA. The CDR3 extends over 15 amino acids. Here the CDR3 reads CASSLTAVGTDTQYF. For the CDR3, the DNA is TGTGCCAGCAGCCTGACTGCTGTAGGCACAGATACGCAGTATTTT.

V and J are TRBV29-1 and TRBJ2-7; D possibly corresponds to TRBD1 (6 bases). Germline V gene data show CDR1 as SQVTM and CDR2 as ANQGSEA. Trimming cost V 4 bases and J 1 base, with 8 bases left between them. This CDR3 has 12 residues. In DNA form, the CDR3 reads TGCAGCGTTGCCCAGGGGTCCTACGAGCAGTACTTC. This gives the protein CSVAQGSYEQYF.

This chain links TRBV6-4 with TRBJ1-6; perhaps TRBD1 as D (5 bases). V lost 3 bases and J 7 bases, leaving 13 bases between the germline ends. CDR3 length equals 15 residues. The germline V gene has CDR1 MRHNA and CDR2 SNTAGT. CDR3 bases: TGTGCCAGCAGTGAACGGGCCGAGGGGAATTCACCCCTCCACTTT. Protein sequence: CASSERAEGNSPLHF.

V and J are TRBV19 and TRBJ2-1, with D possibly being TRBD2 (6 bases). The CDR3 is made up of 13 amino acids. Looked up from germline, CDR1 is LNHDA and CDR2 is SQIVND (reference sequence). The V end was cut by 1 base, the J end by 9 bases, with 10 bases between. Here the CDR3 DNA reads TGTGCCAGTAGTATAGCAGCGGGCTCTGAGCAGTTCTTC. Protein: CASSIAAGSEQFF.